The 32 T cell receptor beta chains below were found in one sample sequenced in a study of cytomegalovirus exposure and HLA in healthy donors. PCR was performed using 60 Vbeta and 13 Jbeta primers. Sequencing used immunoSEQ multiplex PCR; TCRdb keeps in-frame clones, though not all of them. The table for this sample gives some 130,000 clones. The material sequenced was PBMCs. Receptors were obtained from a young man in good health and CMV-seronegative.

The chain combines TRBV18 with TRBJ2-5, with D possibly being TRBD1 (5 bases). Trimming removed 2 bases at V and 1 base at J, with 11 bases between. The CDR3 loop spans 15 amino acids. The V gene's germline CDR1 is KGHSH and CDR2 LQKENI. The DNA for the CDR3 is TGTGCCAGCTCACCAAAATTACAGGTCCAAGAGACCCAGTACTTC. It specifies CASSPKLQVQETQYF.

This chain links TRBV21-1 with TRBJ1-2; the table names TRBD1, a call not compared with the DNA. TRBV21-1 is deemed a pseudogene. The CDR3 loop spans 18 amino acids. The CDR3 DNA follows: TGTGCCAGCAGCGCCGATGGGGACAGGAAAAAAAGTCGCGGAGGCTACACCTTC. It encodes CASSADGDRKKSRGGYTF.

The chain employs TRBV7-9 and TRBJ1-6; D gene uncertain. Germline V gene sequence: CDR1 SEHNR, CDR2 FQNEAQ (reference sequence). CDR3 size: 13 residues. V dropped 7 bases and J dropped 7 bases, with 11 bases sitting between them. CDR3 amino acids: CASTDPGNSPLHF. The DNA for the CDR3 is TGTGCCAGCACCGACCCCGGGAATTCACCCCTCCACTTT.

The V call is TRBV7-2, the J call TRBJ1-3; D might be TRBD1 (6 bases). V lost 1 base and J lost 6, with 7 bases in between. Germline V gene sequence: CDR1 SGHTA, CDR2 FQGNSA. This CDR3 region has 13 residues. The CDR3, as DNA: TGTGCCAGCAGCTTAGACAGGGCAAACACCATATATTTT. Translation gives CASSLDRANTIYF.

This sequence joins TRBV19 and TRBJ2-2; D gene uncertain. The CDR3 spans 13 residues. Germline CDR1 is LNHDA and CDR2 is SQIVND (reference sequence). The CDR3 nucleotides read TGTCTGAGTCTGGGCAGGAACACCGGGGAGCTGTTTTTT. It specifies CLSLGRNTGELFF.

This sequence joins TRBV9 and TRBJ2-5, with 7 bases identical to TRBD1. The CDR3 is 16 amino acids. The germline CDR1 and CDR2 sequences are SGDLS and YYNGEE. J gave up 5 bases and V 2 bases, and 12 bases lay outside the gene matches. The CDR3 protein is CASSVNVDRMGETQYF. CDR3 nucleotides: TGTGCCAGCAGCGTCAACGTGGACAGGATGGGGGAGACCCAGTACTTC.

This chain links TRBV28 with TRBJ2-2; maybe TRBD1 (6 bases). V was trimmed by 6 bases and J by 2 bases, leaving 13 bases between them. Germline loops: CDR1 MDHEN, CDR2 SYDVKM. The CDR3 has 15 residues. CDR3 in amino acids: CASSVRTENTGELFF. The CDR3 DNA sequence: TGTGCCAGCAGCGTACGGACAGAAAACACCGGGGAGCTGTTTTTT.

The rearrangement uses TRBV18 and TRBJ2-7; D gene ambiguous. The V gene lost 3 bases and the J gene lost 7 bases, with 25 bases spanning the gap. The CDR3 is 17 amino acids. From germline, CDR1 is KGHSH and CDR2 LQKENI. Here the CDR3 DNA reads TGTGCCAGCTCACCCAAAATTACCCTCCCTAGACGAAGGGAGCAGTACTTC. It specifies CASSPKITLPRRREQYF.

The chain uses TRBV4-3 and TRBJ2-5, with TRBD2 identical over 11 bases. CDR3 size: 16 residues. Looked up from germline, CDR1 is LGHNA and CDR2 is YSLEER. The trim removed 0 bases at V and 5 bases at J, leaving 5 bases unmatched. CDR3 sequence: CASSQELAGVKETQYF. For the CDR3, the DNA is TGCGCCAGCAGCCAAGAACTAGCGGGAGTGAAGGAGACCCAGTACTTC.

The V call is TRBV5-5, the J call TRBJ2-4; a weak D match, TRBD1 (6 bases). From germline, CDR1 is SGHKS and CDR2 YYEKEE (reference sequence). The CDR3 totals 16 residues. V lost 4 bases, J lost 2 bases, and 16 bases lay in between. This CDR3 reads CASSPLDRSSKNIQYF. The CDR3 nucleotides are TGTGCCAGCAGCCCTCTAGACAGGAGTTCCAAAAACATTCAGTACTTC.

The V call is TRBV6-6, the J call TRBJ2-5, with unresolved D. The CDR3 runs 13 residues. Germline V lookup: CDR1 MNHNY, CDR2 SVGAGI (reference sequence). Trimming stripped 2 bases from V and 0 bases from J, with 4 bases between. The CDR3 sequence is CASSYGHQETQYF. The CDR3 nucleotides are TGTGCCAGCAGTTACGGGCACCAAGAGACCCAGTACTTC.

This chain uses TRBV7-9 with TRBJ2-1, with D perhaps TRBD2 (5 bases). This CDR3 is 13 amino acids long. Trimming took 5 bases from V and 3 from J, leaving 8 bases between them. CDR1 SEHNR and CDR2 FQNEAQ come from the germline V gene (reference sequence). The CDR3 sequence is CASSPRDYNEQFF. The DNA of the CDR3 is TGTGCCAGCAGCCCCCGGGACTACAATGAGCAGTTCTTC.

The chain combines TRBV4-3 with TRBJ2-5, with TRBD1 matching over 7 bases. Germline values: CDR1 LGHNA, CDR2 YSLEER. V gave up 3 bases and J gave up 2 bases; unmatched junction bases: 12. This CDR3 is built from 17 residues. In DNA form, the CDR3 reads TGCGCCAGCAGCCAGAGGGCACAGGGGCTTTTACAAGAGACCCAGTACTTC. Translation gives CASSQRAQGLLQETQYF.

The rearrangement links TRBV9 to TRBJ1-5; D ambiguous. The CDR3 is 14 residues long. Trimming shortened V by 2 bases and J by 2 bases, and 8 bases separated the two germline ends. Germline assignment: CDR1 SGDLS and CDR2 YYNGEE. The CDR3 region is CASSVSSGNQPQHF. The CDR3 DNA follows: TGTGCCAGCAGCGTCAGTTCTGGCAATCAGCCCCAGCATTTT.

J is TRBJ2-7 and V is TRBV5-1; TRBD1 matches 7 bases. The CDR3 runs 13 residues. After removal of 5 bases from V and 4 bases from J, the junction contained 6 bases not matched to a gene. Germline loops: CDR1 SGHRS, CDR2 YFSETQ. Here the CDR3 DNA reads TGCGCCAGCAGGACAGGGTACTCTTACGAGCAGTACTTC. As protein: CASRTGYSYEQYF.

This chain uses TRBV30 with TRBJ1-3; D unclear. CDR1 and CDR2 (germline): GTSNPN, SVGIG (reference sequence). The V end was cut by 0 bases, the J end by 4 bases, with 7 bases between. The CDR3 has 13 residues. The CDR3 sequence is CAWSVQVGNTIYF. As DNA, the CDR3 is TGTGCCTGGAGTGTTCAGGTCGGAAACACCATATATTTT.

This chain connects TRBV15 to TRBJ1-4; D is possibly TRBD1 (6 bases). The CDR3 sequence is 14 residues long. CDR1 is LNHNV and CDR2 is YYDKDF in the germline V gene (reference sequence). V was clipped by 0 bases and J by 5 bases, with 7 bases between them. The DNA for the CDR3 is TGTGCCACCAGCAGAGATAGGGGGAATGAAAAACTGTTTTTT. Its translation: CATSRDRGNEKLFF.

The J gene is TRBJ2-5, the V gene TRBV28; 12 nucleotides agree with TRBD2. This CDR3 has 15 residues. With V trimmed by 6 bases and J by 1 base, 3 bases remained unmatched. Germline lookup yields CDR1 MDHEN and CDR2 SYDVKM. The CDR3 sequence: CASRPSGGAQETQYF. The CDR3 bases are TGTGCCAGCAGACCTAGCGGGGGGGCCCAAGAGACCCAGTACTTC. Variable domain in full (rest from reference TRBV28 and TRBJ2-5): DVKVTQSSRYLVKRTGEKVFLECVQDMDHENMFWYRQDPGLGLRLIYFSYDVKMKEKGDIPEGYSVSREKKERFSLILESASTNQTSMYLCASRPSGGAQETQYFGPGTRLLVL.

The chain links TRBV2 to TRBJ2-5; D unclear. The CDR3 is 12 amino acids. V lost 7 bases and J 2 bases, leaving 8 bases between the germline ends. The germline gives CDR1 SNHLY, CDR2 FYNNEI. CDR3 in amino acids: CASMGSQETQYF. The CDR3 DNA reads TGTGCCAGCATGGGCAGTCAAGAGACCCAGTACTTC.

The chain employs TRBV4-3 and TRBJ2-1, with TRBD2 identical over 7 bases. J was trimmed by 5 bases and V by 6 bases; bases with no gene match: 7. The CDR3 extends over 14 amino acids. The germline gives CDR1 LGHNA, CDR2 YSLEER. CDR3: CASSPKGGHNEQFF. CDR3 sequence (DNA): TGCGCCAGCAGTCCGAAGGGAGGGCACAATGAGCAGTTCTTC.

The chain employs TRBV9 and TRBJ2-5; 7 nucleotides line up with TRBD1. Germline values: CDR1 SGDLS, CDR2 YYNGEE. Trimming at V came to 0 bases and at J to 1 base, leaving 3 bases not matched to a gene. The CDR3 contains 15 residues. CDR3 DNA sequence: TGTGCCAGCAGCGTAGGGGGGACAGCCCAAGAGACCCAGTACTTC. This sequence encodes CASSVGGTAQETQYF.

Worth noting for this clone: Germline and junction disagree at one end, which may indicate a read error. This chain joins TRBV6-6 and TRBJ2-2; D might be TRBD2 (5 bases). The CDR3 is 15 amino acids. Germline V gene sequence: CDR1 MNHNY, CDR2 SVGAGI (reference sequence). CDR3 DNA: TGTGCCAGCAGTTACTCGTTGGAAGGCACCGGGGAACTGTTTTTT. This sequence encodes CASSYSLEGTGELFF.

The chain joins TRBV11-3 to TRBJ2-2, with 8 bases identical to TRBD2. The CDR3 sequence is 16 residues long. Per the germline V gene, CDR1 is SGHNT and CDR2 is YENEEA. V was clipped by 5 bases and J by 4 bases; unmatched bases: 9. The CDR3 loop is CASSIGGASATGELFF. The CDR3 nucleotides are TGTGCCAGCAGCATCGGGGGGGCCTCTGCCACCGGGGAGCTGTTTTTT.

The CDR3 nucleotides are TGTGCCAGCAGCGTATCTAAGTCCACAGATACGCAGTATTTT. Its protein product is CASSVSKSTDTQYF. This chain links TRBV9 with TRBJ2-3, with D unclear. This CDR3 has 14 amino acids. Germline lookup yields CDR1 SGDLS and CDR2 YYNGEE. Trimming pared 1 base from V and 2 bases from J, leaving 8 bases between.

The V gene is TRBV12-5, the J gene TRBJ1-2; D might be TRBD1 (6 bases). V was trimmed by 2 bases and J by 1 base, leaving 17 bases between them. The CDR3 contains 17 residues. From germline, CDR1 is LGHNT and CDR2 FRNRAP. For the CDR3, the DNA is TGTGCTAGTGGTTTGTCCGGGACGGGACACCGTAACTATGGCTACACCTTC. This codes for CASGLSGTGHRNYGYTF.

The CDR3 is CANRRDSQATAFF. The CDR3 DNA follows: TGTGCCAACCGCCGGGACAGTCAAGCGACGGCTTTCTTT. The chain recombines TRBV2 with TRBJ1-1; TRBD1 aligns across 7 bases. Germline CDR1 SNHLY, CDR2 FYNNEI. The junction had 16 bases not matched to a gene; V was cut back by 10 bases and J by 11 bases. This CDR3 region has 13 residues.

The chain links TRBV5-1 to TRBJ2-1; 9 bases line up with TRBD2. The CDR3 contains 15 residues. The germline CDR1 and CDR2 sequences are SGHRS and YFSETQ. J lost 5 bases, V lost 2 bases, and 5 bases had no gene match. The CDR3 nucleotides read TGCGCCAGCAGCTTAAGATTAGCGGGGGACAATGAGCAGTTCTTC. As protein: CASSLRLAGDNEQFF.

V is TRBV7-3 and J is TRBJ2-1; D may be TRBD2 (6 bases). Germline CDR1 SGHTA, CDR2 FQGTGA. The V end lost 1 base, the J end lost 0 bases, and 10 bases lay between the germline ends. The CDR3 runs 16 residues. The CDR3 DNA reads TGTGCCAGCAGCTTAAGGGCCGGGAGCTCCTACAATGAGCAGTTCTTC. Residues: CASSLRAGSSYNEQFF.

The chain combines TRBV5-4 with TRBJ1-4; 7 nucleotides align to TRBD1. Trimming removed 5 bases from V and 9 bases from J; junction bases left unmatched: 10. Germline V gene data show CDR1 as SGHNT and CDR2 as YYREEE (reference sequence). CDR3 length equals 14 residues. In nucleotides, the CDR3 is TGTGCCAGCAGTTACCGTGGGACAGATAAAAAACTGTTTTTT. It is translated as CASSYRGTDKKLFF. The variable domain in full, with the rest retrieved from reference TRBV5-4 and TRBJ1-4, is ETGVTQSPTHLIKTRGQQVTLRCSSQSGHNTVSWYQQALGQGPQFIFQYYREEENGRGNFPPRFSGLQFPNYSSELNVNALELDDSALYLCASSYRGTDKKLFFGSGTQLSVL.

The rearrangement links TRBV6-6 to TRBJ1-6; a weak D match, TRBD1 (6 bases). The germline gives CDR1 MNHNY, CDR2 SVGAGI (reference sequence). The CDR3 contains 16 residues. V was shortened by 8 bases and J by 4 bases, with 18 bases between the two germline ends. The CDR3 is CASGSVRTVYNSPLHF. In DNA form, the CDR3 reads TGTGCCAGCGGTTCGGTCCGGACAGTTTATAATTCACCCCTCCACTTT.

The chain joins TRBV9 to TRBJ2-2, with 10 bases matching TRBD1. The CDR3 is made up of 14 amino acids. Trimming at V came to 5 bases and at J to 3 bases, leaving 1 base not matched to a gene. CDR1 is SGDLS, CDR2 YYNGEE, per germline. CDR3 coding DNA: TGTGCCAGCAGGGGACAGGGGTACACCGGGGAGCTGTTTTTT. Translation: CASRGQGYTGELFF.

V is TRBV6-4 and J is TRBJ2-7; TRBD2 matches at 7 bases. The CDR3 runs to 14 residues. Trimming removed 0 bases from V and 9 bases from J; junction bases left unmatched: 8. CDR1 is MRHNA and CDR2 is SNTAGT in the germline V gene. Written as DNA, the CDR3 is TGTGCCAGCAGTGACTCGTTGGGGGGGTCCGTGCAGTACTTC. Translation: CASSDSLGGSVQYF.